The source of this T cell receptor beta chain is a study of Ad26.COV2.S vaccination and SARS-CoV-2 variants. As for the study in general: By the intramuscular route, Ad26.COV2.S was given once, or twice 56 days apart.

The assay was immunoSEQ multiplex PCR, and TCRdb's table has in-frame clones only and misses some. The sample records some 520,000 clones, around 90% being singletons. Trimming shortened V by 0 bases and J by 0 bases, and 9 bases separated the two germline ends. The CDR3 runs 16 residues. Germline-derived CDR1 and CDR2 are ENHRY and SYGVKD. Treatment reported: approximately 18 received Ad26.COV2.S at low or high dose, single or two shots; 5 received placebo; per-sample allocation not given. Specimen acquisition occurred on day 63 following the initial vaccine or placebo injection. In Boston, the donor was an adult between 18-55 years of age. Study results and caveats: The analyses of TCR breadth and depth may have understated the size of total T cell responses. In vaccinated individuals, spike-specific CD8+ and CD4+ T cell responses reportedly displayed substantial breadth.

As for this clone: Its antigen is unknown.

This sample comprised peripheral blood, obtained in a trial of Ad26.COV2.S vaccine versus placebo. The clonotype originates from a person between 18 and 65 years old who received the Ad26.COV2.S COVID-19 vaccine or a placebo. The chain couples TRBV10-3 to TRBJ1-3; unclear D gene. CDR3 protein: CAISESGLSSGNTIYF. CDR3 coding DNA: TGTGCCATCAGTGAGTCTGGACTCAGCTCTGGAAACACCATATATTTT.